This entry lists 28 T cell receptor beta chains sequenced from one sample in a study of shared clonotypes between healthy human individuals. CD45RO-negative CD8 cells positively selected for CCR7 made up the naive population, which excluded terminally differentiated effector memory CD45RA+ cells. Sequencing was performed with immunoSEQ multiplex PCR; in TCRdb, only in-frame clones are kept and a portion is missing. This sample has approximately 2,200,000 clones; more than 85% occur once, and the top ten carry under 2%. Source material: naive CD8+ T cells from PBMCs. The receptors here all came from a man in his late teens or twenties in good health. Some clones in this sample may be carry-over from other donors' samples.

The V and J genes are TRBV7-9 and TRBJ1-2; tentative D call: TRBD1 (6 bases). Trimming took off 4 bases at V and 4 bases at J, with 13 bases between the two ends. The CDR3 contains 14 residues. Germline V gene data show CDR1 as SEHNR and CDR2 as FQNEAQ (reference sequence). The CDR3 here is CASSSGQRFYGYTF. The CDR3 nucleotides are TGTGCCAGCAGCTCTGGACAGCGATTCTATGGCTACACCTTC.

V usage is TRBV27 and J usage is TRBJ1-2, with 7 bases fitting TRBD1. With 6 bases clipped from V and 4 bases from J, the junction kept 2 bases outside the gene matches. From germline, CDR1 is MNHEY and CDR2 SMNVEV (reference sequence). The CDR3 length is 12 residues. Here the CDR3 DNA reads TGTGCCAGCAGAGGGACAGTCTATGGCTACACCTTC. The encoded protein is CASRGTVYGYTF.

The CDR3 bases are TGTGCCAGTAGGAAGGAGAGGCCAACTAACTATGGCTACACCTTC. Protein: CASRKERPTNYGYTF. The gene calls are TRBV19 and TRBJ1-2; no clear D gene. Trimming shortened V by 6 bases and J by 0 bases, and 14 bases separated the two germline ends. Germline V gene sequence: CDR1 LNHDA, CDR2 SQIVND (reference sequence). The CDR3 has 15 amino acids.

A single count supports this clone. The chain has TRBV7-9 and TRBJ1-2, with 9 bases fitting TRBD1. The length of the CDR3 is 13 residues. Germline V lookup: CDR1 SEHNR, CDR2 FQNEAQ (reference sequence). Trimming cost V 5 bases and J 8 bases; bases outside gene matches: 6. CDR3 nucleotide sequence: TGTGCCAGCAGCCCGCGGACAGGGGAGGGCTACACCTTC. Its protein is CASSPRTGEGYTF.

The gene calls are TRBV27 and TRBJ2-1; 9 nucleotides match TRBD2. The CDR3 is 15 amino acids. Germline CDR1 is MNHEY and CDR2 is SMNVEV (reference sequence). Losses at the gene ends were 6 bases for V and 2 bases for J; bases not matched to a gene: 5. The CDR3 sequence is CASRYSGGTYNEQFF. The CDR3, as DNA: TGTGCCAGCAGATATAGCGGGGGAACCTACAATGAGCAGTTCTTC.

The sample holds one count of this clone. V usage is TRBV28 and J usage is TRBJ2-7; D not certain. The germline gives CDR1 MDHEN, CDR2 SYDVKM. The CDR3 spans 14 residues. Trimming left V 3 bases short and J 6 bases short, with 15 bases between. This chain's CDR3 is CASSFLGGDGEQYF. DNA of the CDR3: TGTGCCAGCAGTTTTTTGGGTGGGGATGGCGAGCAGTACTTC. Variable domain in full (rest from reference TRBV28 and TRBJ2-7): DVKVTQSSRYLVKRTGEKVFLECVQDMDHENMFWYRQDPGLGLRLIYFSYDVKMKEKGDIPEGYSVSREKKERFSLILESASTNQTSMYLCASSFLGGDGEQYFGPGTRLTVT.

V gene TRBV9 combines with J gene TRBJ2-6; 7 positions match TRBD1. This CDR3 is built from 16 residues. V lost 4 bases, J lost 2 bases, and 6 bases stayed unmatched. Germline V CDR1 and CDR2: SGDLS, YYNGEE. The CDR3 region has the DNA TGTGCCAGCAGCACCAGACAGGGTCCTGGGGCCAACGTCCTGACTTTC. Its protein is CASSTRQGPGANVLTF. Full variable domain (remainder filled in from reference TRBV9 and TRBJ2-6): DSGVTQTPKHLITATGQRVTLRCSPRSGDLSVYWYQQSLDQGLQFLIQYYNGEERAKGNILERFSAQQFPDLHSELNLSSLELGDSALYFCASSTRQGPGANVLTFGAGSRLTVL.

The genes are TRBV18 and TRBJ2-1; 10 bases are shared with TRBD2. Per the germline V gene, CDR1 is KGHSH and CDR2 is LQKENI. There are 15 residues in the CDR3. The V gene end was trimmed by 1 base and the J gene end by 8 bases; junction bases not matched to a gene: 5. The CDR3 nucleotides read TGTGCCAGCTCACCACTGCTAGCGGGAGCCTATGAGCAGTTCTTC. Its protein product is CASSPLLAGAYEQFF.

CDR3 residues: CASSLPGNHQPQHF. The CDR3 DNA follows: TGTGCCAGCAGCTTACCCGGTAATCATCAGCCCCAGCATTTT. The chain carries TRBV7-9 and TRBJ1-5; D remains unclear. Trimming removed 2 bases from V and 5 bases from J, with 10 bases in between. The germline CDR1 and CDR2 sequences are SEHNR and FQNEAQ (reference sequence). This CDR3 is built from 14 residues.

This clone is a singleton in its sample. The rearrangement joins TRBV15 to TRBJ2-1; TRBD2 matches at 12 bases. Germline lookup yields CDR1 LNHNV and CDR2 YYDKDF (reference sequence). The ends lost 2 bases at V and 16 bases at J; junction bases unmatched: 3. The CDR3 has 12 residues. The CDR3 DNA follows: TGTGCCACCAGCAGATCTAGCGGGAGGGCATTCTTC. It encodes CATSRSSGRAFF.

This clone was recorded once. The rearrangement uses TRBV11-2 and TRBJ2-7, with D perhaps matching TRBD1 (5 bases). Germline-derived CDR1 and CDR2 are SGHAT and FQNNGV. The V and J ends lost 3 bases and 0 bases respectively, with 21 bases between them. CDR3 length: 18 residues. This chain's CDR3 is CASSFTRPGNLLSYEQYF. The DNA of the CDR3 is TGTGCCAGCAGCTTTACTCGTCCAGGGAATCTCCTCTCCTACGAGCAGTACTTC.

This chain joins TRBV9 and TRBJ2-3; no clear D. Germline V lookup: CDR1 SGDLS, CDR2 YYNGEE. This CDR3 comprises 12 residues. V shed 4 bases and J shed 4 bases, with 7 bases lying between them. For the CDR3, the DNA is TGTGCCAGCAGCCTCCACGCAGATACGCAGTATTTT. It yields the protein CASSLHADTQYF.

The count of this clone is one. This rearrangement joins TRBV30 to TRBJ2-1, with no clear D. V lost 8 bases and J 8 bases, leaving 10 bases between the germline ends. The CDR3 consists of 10 residues. Germline assignment: CDR1 GTSNPN and CDR2 SVGIG (reference sequence). CDR3 in DNA: TGTGCCACGAAGGGCGATGAGCAGTTCTTC. This gives the protein CATKGDEQFF.

This rearrangement joins TRBV5-1 to TRBJ2-2; 8 bases agree with TRBD1. The length of the CDR3 is 14 residues. With 6 bases clipped from V and 5 bases from J, the junction kept 6 bases outside the gene matches. Germline V gene sequence: CDR1 SGHRS, CDR2 YFSETQ. For the CDR3, the DNA is TGCGCCAGCAACACAGGGGGTGAGACCGGGGAGCTGTTTTTT. It yields the protein CASNTGGETGELFF. The full variable domain, with the rest looked up from reference TRBV5-1 and TRBJ2-2, is KAGVTQTPRYLIKTRGQQVTLSCSPISGHRSVSWYQQTPGQGLQFLFEYFSETQRNKGNFPGRFSGRQFSNSRSEMNVSTLELGDSALYLCASNTGGETGELFFGEGSRLTVL.

In its sample, this clone was seen once. V gene TRBV23-1 combines with J gene TRBJ2-4; D not certain. TRBV23-1 is classed as an ORF, of uncertain function. V was shortened by 0 bases and J by 0 bases, with 9 bases between the two germline ends. This CDR3 region has 16 residues. CDR3 DNA: TGCGCCAGCAGTCAATCTTGGCAGCTAGCCAAAAACATTCAGTACTTC. Translated: CASSQSWQLAKNIQYF.

The sample holds one count of this clone. The V gene is TRBV7-2, the J gene TRBJ1-5; D remains ambiguous. CDR1 and CDR2 (germline): SGHTA, FQGNSA. The CDR3 spans 12 residues. Trimming took off 6 bases at V and 4 bases at J, with 7 bases between the two ends. CDR3: CASREDNQPQHF. For the CDR3, the DNA is TGTGCCAGCAGGGAAGATAATCAGCCCCAGCATTTT. Full variable domain (rest looked up from reference TRBV7-2 and TRBJ1-5): GAGVSQSPSNKVTEKGKDVELRCDPISGHTALYWYRQSLGQGLEFLIYFQGNSAPDKSGLPSDRFSAERTGGSVSTLTIQRTQQEDSAVYLCASREDNQPQHFGDGTRLSIL.

V and J are TRBV13 and TRBJ2-7; perhaps TRBD2 as D (5 bases). This CDR3 contains 15 residues. Between the trimmed V and J ends, which lost 4 bases and 7 bases, there was a span of 20 bases. Looked up from germline, CDR1 is PRHDT and CDR2 is FYEKMQ (reference sequence). CDR3 loop: CASSSLGAGDDEQYF. DNA for the CDR3: TGTGCCAGCAGCTCACTAGGTGCTGGAGATGATGAGCAGTACTTC.

This sequence joins TRBV27 and TRBJ2-7, with 10 bases lining up with TRBD1. The CDR3 consists of 15 residues. In germline, CDR1 is MNHEY, CDR2 SMNVEV (reference sequence). Trimming cost V 5 bases and J 5 bases; bases outside gene matches: 9. The CDR3 sequence is CASSASGTGVHEQYF. The CDR3 DNA reads as TGTGCCAGCAGTGCTTCCGGGACAGGGGTTCACGAGCAGTACTTC.

The genes are TRBV11-2 and TRBJ2-7; a weak D match, TRBD1 (6 bases). CDR1 is SGHAT, CDR2 FQNNGV, per germline. Deletions cut 2 bases from V and 6 bases from J, with 26 bases between. The CDR3 has 18 amino acids. The CDR3 DNA is TGTGCCAGCAGCTTACTAGGCCCGCGGACAGACTTACGAACCGAGCAGTACTTC. Protein: CASSLLGPRTDLRTEQYF.

This clone was counted between two and nine times. V gene TRBV15 combines with J gene TRBJ1-1; D uncertain. The CDR3 sequence is 12 residues long. The germline V gene has CDR1 LNHNV and CDR2 YYDKDF (reference sequence). V was cut by 2 bases and J by 6 bases, with 7 bases left in between. CDR3 DNA sequence: TGTGCCACCAGCAGAACATCCCCTGAAGCTTTCTTT. Protein sequence: CATSRTSPEAFF.

Comments on this clone: Other nucleotide sequences in the sample specify the same CDR3. This chain connects TRBV19 to TRBJ2-3; 7 positions agree with TRBD2. The germline V gene has CDR1 LNHDA and CDR2 SQIVND (reference sequence). Unmatched junction bases numbered 3, after V lost 6 bases and J lost 3 bases. The CDR3 runs to 13 residues. The CDR3 nucleotides are TGTGCCAGTAGGGCTAGCGGAACAGATACGCAGTATTTT. This translates into CASRASGTDTQYF.

The gene calls are TRBV9 and TRBJ1-1; the match to TRBD1 covers 12 bases. The CDR3 totals 16 residues. J gave up 4 bases and V 3 bases, and 7 bases lay outside the gene matches. Looked up from germline, CDR1 is SGDLS and CDR2 is YYNGEE. The CDR3 nucleotides are TGTGCCAGCAGCGCCTCGGGACAGGGGGCCGGCACTGAAGCTTTCTTT. This gives the protein CASSASGQGAGTEAFF.

The chain couples TRBV5-1 to TRBJ2-2; D is uncertain. The V gene lost 4 bases and the J gene lost 6 bases, with 16 bases spanning the gap. The germline CDR1 and CDR2 sequences are SGHRS and YFSETQ. The CDR3 length is 15 residues. This chain's CDR3 is CASSRAWVDPGELFF. The CDR3 DNA reads as TGCGCCAGCAGCCGGGCCTGGGTCGATCCCGGGGAGCTGTTTTTT.

This clone was detected once. The chain links TRBV5-1 to TRBJ1-1, with D possibly TRBD1 on 5 matching bases. The CDR3 runs to 16 residues. Germline values: CDR1 SGHRS, CDR2 YFSETQ. V was clipped by 0 bases and J by 4 bases, with 16 bases between them. CDR3 protein: CASSLGFIDSRTEAFF. The DNA for the CDR3 is TGCGCCAGCAGCTTGGGCTTTATCGACAGCCGCACTGAAGCTTTCTTT.

This clone was seen once. The V call is TRBV28, the J call TRBJ1-2; D unresolved. V was trimmed by 4 bases and J by 0 bases, leaving 15 bases between them. Per germline, CDR1 MDHEN and CDR2 SYDVKM. This CDR3 contains 16 residues. The chain's CDR3 is CASSSPGGGSNYGYTF. Here the CDR3 DNA reads TGTGCCAGCAGTTCCCCAGGCGGCGGATCTAACTATGGCTACACCTTC.

The chain carries TRBV30 and TRBJ2-2; tentative D call: TRBD2 (5 bases). V was trimmed by 0 bases and J by 9 bases, leaving 23 bases between them. The CDR3 totals 17 residues. Germline V gives CDR1 GTSNPN, CDR2 SVGIG (reference sequence). This CDR3 reads CAWSVLTGSPSARELFF. Written as DNA, the CDR3 is TGTGCCTGGAGTGTATTAACGGGATCACCGTCAGCCAGGGAGCTGTTTTTT.

The V call is TRBV11-2, the J call TRBJ2-7; D not certain. V was shortened by 1 base and J by 6 bases, with 10 bases between the two germline ends. The CDR3 is made up of 13 amino acids. Germline V gene sequence: CDR1 SGHAT, CDR2 FQNNGV. Written as DNA, the CDR3 is TGTGCCAGCAGCTTAGGATATATGGGCGAGCAGTACTTC. It specifies CASSLGYMGEQYF.

The genes are TRBV10-3 and TRBJ1-2; weak D call: TRBD1 (5 bases). Germline V gene lookup returns CDR1 ENHRY and CDR2 SYGVKD. V was clipped by 2 bases and J by 4 bases, with 17 bases between them. The CDR3 runs to 16 residues. CDR3 DNA sequence: TGTGCCATCAGTGAGGGCCGGGACCTACGGCGCTATGGCTACACCTTC. It is translated as CAISEGRDLRRYGYTF.